This is a list of T cell receptor beta chains from one sample in a study of blood T cells in healthy people across ages. TCRdb ran MiXCR on the 5' RACE reads and lists one entry per CDR3 protein. The sample consists of 700,000 or so distinct CDR3 sequences, roughly 43% of them appearing once. Source material: blood. Receptor source: an elderly man in good health. Both conserved end residues are part of each CDR3. The D gene is left open where the match is weak. Where a row states a size, it is once, few, many or the class of an expanded clone; other rows omit it.

j_call,clone_size,d_call,v_call,cdr3_aa,cdr3_nt
TRBJ2-4,few,-,TRBV20-1,CSAREEINRLVRAKNIQYF,TGCAGTGCTAGAGAAGAGATTAACCGACTAGTCCGAGCCAAAAACATTCAGTACTTC
TRBJ2-3,-,TRBD2,TRBV4-3,CASSPASGASDTQYF,TGCGCCAGCAGCCCCGCTAGCGGTGCGTCAGATACGCAGTATTTT
TRBJ2-5,many,TRBD1,TRBV6-6,CASSQPQGAEETQYF,TGTGCCAGCAGTCAACCACAGGGGGCGGAAGAGACCCAGTACTTC
TRBJ1-1,-,-,TRBV6-1,CASSPSGLGARGTEAFF,TGTGCCAGCAGTCCCTCCGGGCTAGGCGCCCGGGGCACTGAAGCTTTCTTT
TRBJ2-3,-,-,TRBV6-1,CAISEASPVDTQYF,TGTGCCATCAGTGAAGCCTCTCCCGTCGATACGCAGTATTTT
TRBJ2-7,-,-,TRBV5-1,CASSLLTGPYEQYF,TGCGCCAGCAGCCTACTGACAGGTCCCTACGAGCAGTACTTC
TRBJ2-3,-,-,TRBV20-1,CSVTDSRTDTQYF,TGCAGTGTTACGGACAGCCGCACAGATACGCAGTATTTT
TRBJ2-3,-,-,TRBV20-1,CSALSSTDTQYF,TGCAGTGCCTTGAGTAGCACAGATACGCAGTATTTT
TRBJ2-1,-,-,TRBV10-1,CTSSESVGSGEQFF,TGCACCAGCAGTGAGTCTGTGGGTTCGGGTGAGCAGTTCTTC
TRBJ2-7,-,-,TRBV5-1,CASSLFSGYEQYF,TGCGCCAGCAGCTTGTTCTCGGGATACGAGCAGTACTTC